The 22 T cell receptor beta chains below were found in one sample sequenced in a study of T cell repertoires in cytomegalovirus infection. TCRdb re-derived calls from the reads in MiXCR, one entry per CDR3 protein. The sample shows fewer than 550,000 distinct CDR3 sequences, 16% of them seen only once. Specimen: CD8+ T cells from PBMCs. Source of these receptors: a human donor in good health (CMV status not recorded). Some clones in this sample may be carry-over from other donors' samples.

This clonotype was counted ten times or more. The rearrangement joins TRBV7-9 to TRBJ2-1, with 10 bases that match TRBD2. The germline gives CDR1 SEHNR, CDR2 FQNEAQ (reference sequence). V lost 5 bases to trimming and J lost 4 bases; unmatched junction nucleotides: 8. CDR3 length equals 16 residues. CDR3 amino acids: CASSTQRGGLYNEQFF. CDR3 sequence (DNA): TGTGCCAGCAGCACCCAGCGGGGGGGCCTGTACAATGAGCAGTTCTTC.

This clonotype was seen only a few times. This chain connects TRBV14 to TRBJ2-1; D may be TRBD1 or TRBD2 (5 bases each). Trimming took 4 bases from V and 4 from J, leaving 11 bases between them. The CDR3 is 14 residues long. Germline V lookup: CDR1 SGHDN, CDR2 FVKESK. The CDR3 is CASSPIGAYNEQFF. DNA for the CDR3: TGTGCCAGCAGCCCCATCGGGGCGTACAATGAGCAGTTCTTC.

This clonotype has a handful of counts. The rearrangement links TRBV29-1 to TRBJ2-1; 12 positions match TRBD2. V shed 3 bases and J 5 bases; nucleotides not matched to a gene: 11. The CDR3 is 17 amino acids. CDR1 is SQVTM and CDR2 is ANQGSEA in the germline V gene. In nucleotides, the CDR3 is TGCAGCGTTGAGGGAAGGACTAGCGGGACCTTTGACAATGAGCAGTTCTTC. Translating gives CSVEGRTSGTFDNEQFF.

The chain combines TRBV7-6 with TRBJ2-3, with unresolved D. Germline assignment: CDR1 SGHVS and CDR2 FNYEAQ. This CDR3 comprises 17 residues. The V end was cut by 1 base, the J end by 4 bases, with 18 bases between. In DNA form, the CDR3 reads TGTGCCAGCAGCTTAGATGGGCGGATGCACAGTCCAGATACGCAGTATTTT. This codes for CASSLDGRMHSPDTQYF.

This clonotype has at least ten counts. The rearrangement links TRBV7-6 to TRBJ1-2; 7 nucleotides match TRBD1. Per germline, CDR1 SGHVS and CDR2 FNYEAQ. This CDR3 has 13 amino acids. V was pared by 5 bases and J by 6 bases, with 6 bases of the junction left unmatched. The CDR3 region is CASSPRGRDGYTF. In nucleotides, the CDR3 is TGTGCCAGCAGCCCCAGGGGGAGGGATGGCTACACCTTC.

At least ten counts were recorded for this clonotype. The J gene is TRBJ2-3, the V gene TRBV7-2, with TRBD1 as a possible D gene (7 bases). V lost 3 bases to trimming and J lost 5 bases, with 18 bases between them. This CDR3 spans 16 amino acids. Per the germline V gene, CDR1 is SGHTA and CDR2 is FQGNSA. The CDR3 sequence is CASSLGGQSFGDTQYF. CDR3 in DNA: TGTGCCAGCAGCTTGGGGGGACAGTCTTTCGGAGATACGCAGTATTTT.

This clonotype was seen a few times. This may be a read error: a much more frequent sequence differs by one nucleotide. The chain links TRBV7-2 to TRBJ1-1, with a weak D call TRBD1 (5 bases). The CDR3 sequence is 13 residues long. Trimming removed 0 bases from V and 5 bases from J, with 7 bases in between. The germline CDR1 and CDR2 sequences are SGHTA and FQGNSA. The CDR3 DNA sequence: TGTGCCAGCAGCTTAGCGGGGGTAACTGAAGCTTTCTTT. Translation: CASSLAGVTEAFF. The entire variable domain, with the rest obtained from reference TRBV7-2 and TRBJ1-1, is as follows: GAGVSQSPSNKVTEKGKDVELRCDPISGHTALYWYRQSLGQGLEFLIYFQGNSAPDKSGLPSDRFSAERTGGSVSTLTIQRTQQEDSAVYLCASSLAGVTEAFFGQGTRLTVV.

This clonotype has a count of ten or more. The rearrangement uses TRBV7-8 and TRBJ2-1; TRBD2 agrees at 16 bases. This CDR3 has 17 residues. CDR1 and CDR2 (germline): SGHVS, FQNEAQ. Trimming removed 3 bases from V and 7 bases from J; junction bases left unmatched: 6. The DNA of the CDR3 is TGTGCCAGCAGCTTCGACCTGGGACTAGCGGGAGGGAATGAGCAGTTCTTC. This gives the protein CASSFDLGLAGGNEQFF.

The chain uses TRBV5-1 and TRBJ2-7; a weak D match, TRBD2 (5 bases). Germline V lookup: CDR1 SGHRS, CDR2 YFSETQ. This CDR3 has 14 amino acids. Trimming removed 5 bases from V and 3 bases from J, with 15 bases in between. The CDR3 DNA sequence: TGCGCCAGCAGACCCGTCAGCGGTTACTACGAGCAGTACTTC. The encoded protein is CASRPVSGYYEQYF.

This clonotype has at least ten counts. V and J are TRBV27 and TRBJ1-1; TRBD1 aligns across 8 bases. J lost 6 bases, V lost 5 bases, and 2 bases had no gene match. The CDR3 is 12 residues long. Looked up from germline, CDR1 is MNHEY and CDR2 is SMNVEV (reference sequence). This CDR3 reads CASSTGGAEAFF. CDR3 in DNA: TGTGCCAGCAGTACAGGGGGGGCTGAAGCTTTCTTT.

Points on this clonotype: Being one base from a much bigger clone, this may be a read error. The conserved closing phenylalanine or tryptophan is absent in this CDR3, likely reflecting a read error. The chain carries TRBV11-2 and TRBJ2-6, with a possible D match to TRBD2 (5 bases). Germline loops: CDR1 SGHAT, CDR2 FQNNGV. The CDR3 totals 16 residues. V shed 4 bases and J shed 0 bases, with 10 bases lying between them. The CDR3 protein is CASSSDEGSGANVLTL. CDR3 bases: TGTGCCAGCAGCTCGGACGAGGGCTCTGGGGCCAACGTCCTGACTTTA.

In its sample, this clonotype was seen many times. V is TRBV15 and J is TRBJ2-1; D is unresolved. The germline V gene has CDR1 LNHNV and CDR2 YYDKDF (reference sequence). The CDR3 runs to 13 residues. V gave up 5 bases and J gave up 3 bases, with 8 bases separating them. The CDR3 DNA is TGTGCCACCAGCGTACGACGCTACAATGAGCAGTTCTTC. Translating it yields CATSVRRYNEQFF.

Note on this clonotype: A much larger clone differs by one base, so this may be a read error. The chain combines TRBV6-6 with TRBJ2-1; D may match TRBD1 or TRBD2 (5 bases each). There are 14 residues in the CDR3. V gave up 10 bases and J gave up 4 bases, with 17 bases separating them. CDR1 MNHNY and CDR2 SVGAGI come from the germline V gene (reference sequence). CDR3 DNA sequence: TGTGCCAACATCCCCGGGACCTATTACAATGAGCAGTTCTTC. The encoded protein is CANIPGTYYNEQFF.

This rearrangement joins TRBV5-6 to TRBJ1-1; D remains unclear. V lost 6 bases and J lost 6, with 15 bases in between. The CDR3 loop spans 13 amino acids. In germline, CDR1 is SGHDT, CDR2 YYEEEE. CDR3 sequence reads: CASTKGSFPEAFF. The CDR3 DNA reads as TGTGCCAGCACTAAGGGAAGCTTTCCTGAAGCTTTCTTT.

This clonotype has just a few counts. The chain recombines TRBV27 with TRBJ2-5; D not certain. V gave up 2 bases and J gave up 1 base, with 11 bases separating them. This CDR3 comprises 15 residues. Germline V lookup: CDR1 MNHEY, CDR2 SMNVEV (reference sequence). The CDR3 sequence: CASSLLKDFQETQYF. The DNA for the CDR3 is TGTGCCAGCAGTTTACTGAAGGATTTCCAAGAGACCCAGTACTTC.

This chain connects TRBV7-9 to TRBJ2-5; tentatively, D is TRBD2 (5 bases). CDR1 SEHNR and CDR2 FQNEAQ come from the germline V gene (reference sequence). This CDR3 is 14 amino acids long. V was shortened by 5 bases and J by 0 bases, with 10 bases between the two germline ends. CDR3 amino acids: CASSRGGYQETQYF. As DNA, the CDR3 is TGTGCCAGCAGCCGAGGCGGGTACCAAGAGACCCAGTACTTC.

This clonotype was observed many times. This sequence joins TRBV7-6 and TRBJ2-5, with 11 bases fitting TRBD2. The CDR3 consists of 16 residues. The germline V gene encodes CDR1 SGHVS and CDR2 FNYEAQ. V lost 5 bases to trimming and J lost 2 bases; unmatched junction nucleotides: 7. The CDR3 sequence: CASSHRLAGKQETQYF. The CDR3 DNA follows: TGTGCCAGCAGCCACCGACTAGCGGGGAAACAAGAGACCCAGTACTTC. The complete variable domain, with remaining parts taken from reference TRBV7-6 and TRBJ2-5, reads GAGVSQSPRYKVTKRGQDVALRCDPISGHVSLYWYRQALGQGPEFLTYFNYEAQQDKSGLPNDRFSAERPEGSISTLTIQRTEQRDSAMYRCASSHRLAGKQETQYFGPGTRLLVL.

The J gene is TRBJ1-5, the V gene TRBV6-6; perhaps TRBD1 as D (6 bases). Trimming removed 0 bases from V and 7 bases from J, with 13 bases in between. CDR1 and CDR2 from the germline V gene are MNHNY and SVGAGI (reference sequence). The CDR3 has 15 residues. CDR3 loop: CASSYSGAAGQPQHF. The CDR3 DNA sequence: TGTGCCAGCAGTTACTCGGGGGCAGCGGGACAGCCCCAGCATTTT.

This clonotype was counted at least ten times. This chain joins TRBV7-9 and TRBJ1-1; a possible D gene is TRBD1 (5 bases). This CDR3 region has 16 residues. Germline V gene data show CDR1 as SEHNR and CDR2 as FQNEAQ (reference sequence). V dropped 5 bases and J dropped 5 bases, with 21 bases sitting between them. CDR3 amino acids: CASSPRDPLNGTEAFF. The CDR3 nucleotides are TGTGCCAGCAGCCCAAGGGACCCCCTTAACGGGACTGAAGCTTTCTTT.

This chain links TRBV27 with TRBJ2-7, with TRBD2 matching 10 bases. CDR1 MNHEY and CDR2 SMNVEV come from the germline V gene (reference sequence). Trimming removed 4 bases from V and 3 bases from J; junction bases left unmatched: 9. The CDR3 contains 16 residues. The CDR3 coding sequence is TGTGCCAGCAGTTCTTCAACTAGCGGGACATTCTACGAGCAGTACTTC. Protein product: CASSSSTSGTFYEQYF.

The gene calls are TRBV5-1 and TRBJ2-1; 8 bases agree with TRBD1. J lost 8 bases, V lost 0 bases, and 10 bases had no gene match. Germline loops: CDR1 SGHRS, CDR2 YFSETQ. There are 16 residues in the CDR3. As DNA, the CDR3 is TGCGCCAGCAGCTTGGATCGTCCAGGGGGCGGGGATGAGCAGTTCTTC. This encodes CASSLDRPGGGDEQFF.

This chain uses TRBV10-3 with TRBJ1-1, with 9 positions matching TRBD1. Germline values: CDR1 ENHRY, CDR2 SYGVKD. There are 16 residues in the CDR3. V lost 2 bases and J lost 5; bases outside the gene matches: 9. CDR3 region: CAISELLRTGVTEAFF. The CDR3 DNA reads as TGTGCCATCAGTGAGCTATTGAGGACAGGGGTAACTGAAGCTTTCTTT.